Given below is one TCR beta chain in context. These data come from a study of T cell clones after liver transplantation. Study summary: Subjects received no induction therapy and standard immunosuppression until randomization at 12-24 months post-transplant.

Unstimulated PBMCs were sorted into CD3+CD4+ and CD3+CD8+ populations. Profiling relied on immunoSEQ multiplex PCR, and the TCRdb table lists in-frame clones only, not all of them. The sample contains around 51,000 clones, about 86% of which appear only once. Material: CD8+ T cells from blood, obtained 12 months after liver transplant. This clonotype originated in a human patient who received a liver transplant. The graft donor may be the source of some T cells.

CDR3: CASSIGLAGAPEQFF. The CDR3, as DNA: TGTGCCAGTAGTATTGGACTAGCGGGAGCCCCCGAGCAGTTCTTC. The chain is built from TRBV19 and TRBJ2-1, with 13 positions matching TRBD2. CDR3 length: 15 amino acids. Germline V gene data show CDR1 as LNHDA and CDR2 as SQIVND (reference sequence). J lost 10 bases, V lost 3 bases, and 6 bases had no gene match.